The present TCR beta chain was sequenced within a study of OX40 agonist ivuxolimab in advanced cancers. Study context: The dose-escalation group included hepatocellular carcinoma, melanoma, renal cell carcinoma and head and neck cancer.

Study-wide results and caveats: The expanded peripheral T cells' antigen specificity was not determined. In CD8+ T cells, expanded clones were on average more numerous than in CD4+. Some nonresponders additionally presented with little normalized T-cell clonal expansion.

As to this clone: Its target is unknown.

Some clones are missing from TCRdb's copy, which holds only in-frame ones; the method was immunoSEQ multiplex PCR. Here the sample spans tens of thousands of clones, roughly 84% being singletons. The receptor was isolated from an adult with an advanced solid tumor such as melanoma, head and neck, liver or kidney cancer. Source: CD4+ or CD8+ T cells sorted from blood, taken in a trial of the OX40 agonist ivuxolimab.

This chain's CDR3 is CASSAGLAYEQYF. CDR3 DNA: TGTGCCAGCAGCGCGGGACTAGCGTACGAGCAGTACTTC. The gene calls are TRBV13 and TRBJ2-7; 10 nucleotides agree with TRBD2. Unmatched junction bases numbered 2, after V lost 5 bases and J lost 4 bases. CDR1 and CDR2 (germline): PRHDT, FYEKMQ (reference sequence). This CDR3 spans 13 amino acids.